This T cell receptor (beta chain) was observed in a study of T cells in Graves' hyperthyroidism and ophthalmopathy. Points from the study as a whole: From stable hyperthyroidism, ophthalmopathy was set apart by a 13 V-J model.

RNA transcripts provided the source from which TCR beta CDR3 regions were amplified. First-round RT-PCR with HTBI primers amplified the TCR CDR3 region. TCRdb reprocessed the multiplex PCR reads with MiXCR, giving one entry per CDR3 protein. The sample holds more than 550,000 distinct CDR3 sequences, about 45% seen once. Diagnoses used clinical symptoms, serum thyroxine and TRAb, thyroid ultrasound and orbital computed tomography. This CDR3 region has 11 residues. In germline, CDR1 is DFQATT, CDR2 SNEGSKA (reference sequence). The V segment lost 3 bases and the J segment 7 bases; nucleotides outside the gene matches: 3. This clonotype was recorded many times. Its antigen is still unknown.

The rearrangement joins TRBV20-1 to TRBJ2-7; 7 bases are shared with TRBD2. The clonotype originates from an adult man with Graves' disease, either hyperthyroidism or ophthalmopathy (not recorded which). Specimen: peripheral blood or thyroid tissue (not recorded which). CDR3 sequence (DNA): TGCAGTGCTAGCGGGGGGTCTGAGCAGTACTTC. Protein sequence: CSASGGSEQYF.